A single sample is the source of the 13 T cell receptor beta chains below, sequenced in a study of identical twins. In TCRdb, the 5' RACE reads were re-called with MiXCR into one record per CDR3 protein. Of 400,000 to 550,000 distinct CDR3 sequences in the sample, roughly a quarter were seen once. These sequences were also reported in another study, on T cells expressing NK-cell markers.

Material for sequencing was CD4+ T cells sorted from blood. These receptors came from a woman aged 18-29 years in good health.

This clonotype occurred a few times. The V and J genes are TRBV5-1 and TRBJ1-5; D unresolved. The CDR3 extends over 14 amino acids. V lost 2 bases and J 3 bases, leaving 9 bases between the germline ends. Germline loops: CDR1 SGHRS, CDR2 YFSETQ. The CDR3 DNA reads TGCGCCAGCAGCTTTTCCGGGAACAATCAGCCCCAGCATTTT. Protein product: CASSFSGNNQPQHF.

This clonotype has only a few counts. The rearrangement joins TRBV27 to TRBJ2-7; weak D call: TRBD1 (5 bases). CDR1 MNHEY and CDR2 SMNVEV come from the germline V gene (reference sequence). Trimming took 5 bases from V and 4 from J, leaving 18 bases between them. The CDR3 runs to 15 residues. The CDR3 loop reads CASSANAVGAYEQYF. CDR3 nucleotides: TGTGCCAGCAGTGCAAACGCGGTAGGGGCATACGAGCAGTACTTC.

The chain is built from TRBV7-3 and TRBJ2-1; D is ambiguous. The V gene lost 1 base and the J gene lost 5 bases, with 6 bases spanning the gap. Looked up from germline, CDR1 is SGHTA and CDR2 is FQGTGA. The CDR3 has 13 residues. The CDR3 DNA is TGTGCCAGCAGCTTAAATTTTAACAATGAGCAGTTCTTC. Protein product: CASSLNFNNEQFF.

The J gene is TRBJ1-1, the V gene TRBV5-1; the match to TRBD1 covers 7 bases. The length of the CDR3 is 16 residues. The trim removed 0 bases at V and 4 bases at J, leaving 9 bases unmatched. Germline loops: CDR1 SGHRS, CDR2 YFSETQ. The CDR3 loop reads CASSLEGAGSITEAFF. CDR3 nucleotide sequence: TGCGCCAGCAGCTTGGAGGGGGCAGGGAGCATCACTGAAGCTTTCTTT.

The rearrangement joins TRBV19 to TRBJ2-2; TRBD1 matches 7 bases. CDR3 length: 14 residues. Per the germline V gene, CDR1 is LNHDA and CDR2 is SQIVND (reference sequence). J gave up 4 bases and V 8 bases, and 7 bases lay outside the gene matches. The CDR3 region is CASGDRAVTGELFF. For the CDR3, the DNA is TGTGCCAGTGGAGACAGGGCGGTCACCGGGGAGCTGTTTTTT.

This clonotype occurred a few times. This chain joins TRBV2 and TRBJ2-3, with D maybe TRBD2 (5 bases). The CDR3 contains 14 residues. V dropped 8 bases and J dropped 6 bases, with 18 bases sitting between them. Germline V lookup: CDR1 SNHLY, CDR2 FYNNEI. The DNA of the CDR3 is TGTGCCAGCGACGGCTCGCCCCCGGGGGATACGCAGTATTTT. The encoded protein is CASDGSPPGDTQYF. The full variable domain, with the rest looked up from reference TRBV2 and TRBJ2-3, is EPEVTQTPSHQVTQMGQEVILRCVPISNHLYFYWYRQILGQKVEFLVSFYNNEISEKSEIFDDQFSVERPDGSNFTLKIRSTKLEDSAMYFCASDGSPPGDTQYFGPGTRLTVL.

This CDR3 is CASSLVGASNEQFF. CDR3 coding DNA: TGTGCCAGCAGCTTAGTAGGGGCAAGCAATGAGCAGTTCTTC. The chain recombines TRBV7-2 with TRBJ2-1; D is perhaps TRBD1 (5 bases). The CDR3 consists of 14 residues. Germline loops: CDR1 SGHTA, CDR2 FQGNSA. Trimming removed 1 base at V and 6 bases at J, with 10 bases between.

V usage is TRBV5-1 and J usage is TRBJ2-4; a possible D gene is TRBD2 (6 bases). V dropped 0 bases and J dropped 5 bases, with 12 bases sitting between them. The CDR3 covers 15 residues. In germline, CDR1 is SGHRS, CDR2 YFSETQ. The CDR3 DNA reads TGCGCCAGCAGCTTGGCCGGGGGTACCCAAAACATTCAGTACTTC. Translation gives CASSLAGGTQNIQYF.

The chain is built from TRBV7-8 and TRBJ2-7; 8 bases fit TRBD2. The germline V gene encodes CDR1 SGHVS and CDR2 FQNEAQ. This CDR3 comprises 16 residues. V trimming: 5 bases; J trimming: 0 bases; junction bases outside the gene matches: 9. The CDR3 loop reads CASSRLRLATSYEQYF. The CDR3 region has the DNA TGTGCCAGCAGCCGCCTACGACTAGCGACCTCCTACGAGCAGTACTTC.

This clonotype appeared a few times. This chain links TRBV6-1 with TRBJ1-5; a possible D gene is TRBD1 (5 bases). CDR3 size: 16 residues. The V and J ends lost 1 base and 5 bases respectively, with 15 bases between them. Germline assignment: CDR1 MNHNS and CDR2 SASEGT. The CDR3 DNA follows: TGTGCCAGCAGTGAAGTGGTCGTGGTAGGGGATCAGCCCCAGCATTTT. As protein: CASSEVVVVGDQPQHF.

This clonotype was detected a few times. V is TRBV20-1 and J is TRBJ2-3, with 9 bases identical to TRBD2. The CDR3 runs to 13 residues. CDR1 is DFQATT, CDR2 SNEGSKA, per germline (reference sequence). V lost 7 bases, J lost 4 bases, and 6 bases stayed unmatched. CDR3 DNA sequence: TGCAGTGTGGGTACTAGCGGGTCAGATACGCAGTATTTT. This encodes CSVGTSGSDTQYF.

This clonotype was picked up a small number of times. V and J are TRBV5-1 and TRBJ1-4, with TRBD1 as a possible D gene (5 bases). The V end lost 1 base, the J end lost 12 bases, and 13 bases lay between the germline ends. Germline-derived CDR1 and CDR2 are SGHRS and YFSETQ. This CDR3 is built from 13 residues. Here the CDR3 DNA reads TGCGCCAGCAGCTTGATCGGGGACCGGGAACTGTTTTTT. Protein product: CASSLIGDRELFF.

The CDR3 nucleotides read TGTGCCAGCAGATGGGACGGATTCGGGGGCTACACCTTC. Residues: CASRWDGFGGYTF. The V gene is TRBV27, the J gene TRBJ1-2, with D possibly matching TRBD1 (5 bases). This CDR3 is 13 amino acids long. Trimming removed 6 bases from V and 8 bases from J, with 16 bases in between. Germline V gene data show CDR1 as MNHEY and CDR2 as SMNVEV (reference sequence).